This T cell receptor beta chain is from a study of blood T cell repertoires in COVID-19. The overall study: The United States, Italy and Spain were the sources of the acute and convalescent COVID-19 samples. PBMCs, B-cell-depleted T cells, or T cells provided the cDNA or gDNA that made up the material.

In the authors' methods: Scientists estimated how many nucleated cells there were by amplifying reference gene primers. Produced via immunoSEQ multiplex PCR; TCRdb's table is partial and in-frame only. V and J calls and clone size are as listed in that table; D and trimming were resolved from the DNA. The sample contains over 130,000 clones, 87% of which appear only once. At least ten counts were recorded for this clone. Sequenced sample: peripheral blood. The receptor's source is a woman in her sixties with active or convalescent COVID-19.

CDR3 sequence: CASSLESGGYEQYF. CDR3 DNA sequence: TGCGCCAGCAGCTTGGAAAGCGGGGGCTACGAGCAGTACTTC. This chain connects TRBV5-1 to TRBJ2-7; 8 bases line up with TRBD2. V dropped 0 bases and J dropped 3; count of bases not matched to a gene: 2. This CDR3 comprises 14 residues. Germline-derived CDR1 and CDR2 are SGHRS and YFSETQ. The full variable domain, its missing parts supplied by reference TRBV5-1 and TRBJ2-7, is KAGVTQTPRYLIKTRGQQVTLSCSPISGHRSVSWYQQTPGQGLQFLFEYFSETQRNKGNFPGRFSGRQFSNSRSEMNVSTLELGDSALYLCASSLESGGYEQYFGPGTRLTVT.